A selection of T cell receptor beta chains follows, all from one sample in a study of shared T cell receptors in the human thymus. The protocol was immunoSEQ multiplex PCR, while the TCRdb copy is restricted to in-frame clones and leaves out a portion. The sample shows roughly 660,000 clones, approximately 88% of them seen only once. This same sample was also part of a study on human thymus T cells.

Sequenced material: thymocytes. These receptors were collected from a boy in the first two years of life with a congenital heart defect. Each CDR3 is given with its conserved first and last residue.

j_gene: TRBJ2-7; v_gene: TRBV18; CDR3aa: CASSPGQGAYEQYF
j_gene: TRBJ2-7; v_gene: TRBV29-1; CDR3aa: CSVAVAGAPYEQYF
j_gene: TRBJ2-1; v_gene: TRBV5-7; CDR3aa: CASPRGPSGSRNNEQFF
j_gene: TRBJ2-1; v_gene: TRBV10-3; CDR3aa: CAIAPTPWSSYNEQFF
j_gene: TRBJ2-2; v_gene: TRBV27; CDR3aa: CASSLEGLAGEGGELFF
j_gene: TRBJ2-7; v_gene: TRBV19; CDR3aa: CASTGPTSGSYEQYF
j_gene: TRBJ2-3; v_gene: TRBV18; CDR3aa: CASSPGGWGTDTQYF
j_gene: TRBJ2-5; v_gene: TRBV5-1; CDR3aa: CASSLGSGREETQYF
j_gene: TRBJ2-3; v_gene: TRBV9; CDR3aa: CASSVGAGITDTQYF
j_gene: TRBJ2-1; v_gene: TRBV21-1; CDR3aa: CASSKDATSGRDNEQFF
j_gene: TRBJ1-3; v_gene: TRBV11-2; CDR3aa: CASSSPGLLKADTIYF
j_gene: TRBJ1-1; v_gene: TRBV30; CDR3aa: CAWSGGRKNTEAFF
j_gene: TRBJ2-3; v_gene: TRBV10-1; CDR3aa: CASSRTSGSLTDTQYF
j_gene: TRBJ2-2; v_gene: TRBV4-2; CDR3aa: CASSQGGVAGGNTGELFF
j_gene: TRBJ2-1; v_gene: TRBV30; CDR3aa: CAWSAGGLWNEQFF
j_gene: TRBJ2-7; v_gene: TRBV7-9; CDR3aa: CASSPRTGGIGEQYF
j_gene: TRBJ2-1; v_gene: TRBV29-1; CDR3aa: CSVGLAGALTEQFF
j_gene: TRBJ2-7; v_gene: TRBV5-5; CDR3aa: CASSRDRSTYEQYF
j_gene: TRBJ1-1; v_gene: TRBV30; CDR3aa: CAWSEQGLNTEAFF
j_gene: TRBJ1-2; v_gene: TRBV5-6; CDR3aa: CASSHWVTVNYGYTF
j_gene: TRBJ2-3; v_gene: TRBV27; CDR3aa: CASSLGGQRRDTQYF
j_gene: TRBJ2-7; v_gene: TRBV5-4; CDR3aa: CASNHPCDSGAYEQYF
j_gene: TRBJ2-2; v_gene: TRBV18; CDR3aa: CASSPIPGELFF
j_gene: TRBJ2-7; v_gene: TRBV4-3; CDR3aa: CASSQDPPGGPLREQYF
j_gene: TRBJ2-1; v_gene: TRBV19; CDR3aa: CASSMGSGGLDTAGGPGNEQFF
j_gene: TRBJ2-7; v_gene: TRBV6-5; CDR3aa: CASSYSTRGIYEQYF
j_gene: TRBJ1-3; v_gene: TRBV11-2; CDR3aa: CASSPDRVGNTIYF
j_gene: TRBJ2-1; v_gene: TRBV9; CDR3aa: CASSAPYSSYNEQFF
j_gene: TRBJ1-1; v_gene: TRBV5-6; CDR3aa: CASSLVLRTEAFF
j_gene: TRBJ1-4; v_gene: TRBV9; CDR3aa: CASSATGGTNEKLFF
j_gene: TRBJ2-7; v_gene: TRBV28; CDR3aa: CASSLTPGTSGKNSYEQYF
j_gene: TRBJ2-2; v_gene: TRBV9; CDR3aa: CASSIGLVAGPPGTGELFF
j_gene: TRBJ2-7; v_gene: TRBV27; CDR3aa: CASSLRLAGVHEQYF
j_gene: TRBJ2-5; v_gene: TRBV29-1; CDR3aa: CSVPQTPQVWETQYF
j_gene: TRBJ1-2; v_gene: TRBV5-6; CDR3aa: CASSPERTGPNYGYTF
j_gene: TRBJ2-5; v_gene: TRBV13; CDR3aa: CASSLGLAGGPETQYF
j_gene: TRBJ2-1; v_gene: TRBV6-5; CDR3aa: CASRTSSGSEQFF
j_gene: TRBJ1-1; v_gene: TRBV7-6; CDR3aa: CASSLSGGRAPEAFF
j_gene: TRBJ2-1; v_gene: TRBV27; CDR3aa: CASSSKGTSGWDEQFF
j_gene: TRBJ2-7; v_gene: TRBV5-8; CDR3aa: CASSYRTSGPYEQYF
j_gene: TRBJ2-1; v_gene: TRBV18; CDR3aa: CASSPIISDYFRNEQFF
j_gene: TRBJ1-2; v_gene: TRBV19; CDR3aa: CASSIRGDYGYTF
j_gene: TRBJ2-7; v_gene: TRBV5-5; CDR3aa: CASSLTRAPPDYEQYF
j_gene: TRBJ2-2; v_gene: TRBV6-1; CDR3aa: CASSAPRIANTGELFF
j_gene: TRBJ1-2; v_gene: TRBV7-9; CDR3aa: CASSFVRGLYGYTF
j_gene: TRBJ2-1; v_gene: TRBV19; CDR3aa: CASSPPGLTSDGNEQFF
j_gene: TRBJ2-1; v_gene: TRBV6-6; CDR3aa: CASSYSKVAGGNEQFF
j_gene: TRBJ2-6; v_gene: TRBV28; CDR3aa: CASRLAGQADSGANVLTF
j_gene: TRBJ1-5; v_gene: TRBV29-1; CDR3aa: CSVDWDRGSSNQPQHF
j_gene: TRBJ2-3; v_gene: TRBV29-1; CDR3aa: CSVVAGPGGGTDTQYF